The clone carrying this T cell receptor beta chain was recorded at least ten times. The antigen is not known. This sample is drawn from a study of early T cells in non-severe SARS-CoV-2 infection. Study-wide background: Sequencing of bulk RNA from unsorted whole blood was done, without chain pairing.

V was shortened by 5 bases and J by 3 bases, with 14 bases between the two germline ends. Per the germline V gene, CDR1 is SGHVS and CDR2 is FNYEAQ. The length of the CDR3 is 14 residues. cDNA molecules, individually, were tagged with unique molecular identifiers. Each CDR3 protein gets one entry after TCRdb re-called the 5' RACE reads with MiXCR. The sample holds under 70,000 distinct CDR3 sequences, roughly 5.5% seen once. Study results and caveats: Database matching using VDJdb favored anti-spike CD8 responses, with private and CD4 specificities left missing.

Sequencing was carried out using whole blood. The gene calls are TRBV7-6 and TRBJ2-7; tentative D call: TRBD1 (5 bases). The TCR was taken from an adult who was a healthcare worker with PCR-confirmed SARS-CoV-2 infection or an uninfected control (not recorded which). CDR3: CASSHQGLSYEQYF. CDR3 nucleotide sequence: TGTGCCAGCAGCCATCAGGGCTTAAGCTACGAGCAGTACTTC.